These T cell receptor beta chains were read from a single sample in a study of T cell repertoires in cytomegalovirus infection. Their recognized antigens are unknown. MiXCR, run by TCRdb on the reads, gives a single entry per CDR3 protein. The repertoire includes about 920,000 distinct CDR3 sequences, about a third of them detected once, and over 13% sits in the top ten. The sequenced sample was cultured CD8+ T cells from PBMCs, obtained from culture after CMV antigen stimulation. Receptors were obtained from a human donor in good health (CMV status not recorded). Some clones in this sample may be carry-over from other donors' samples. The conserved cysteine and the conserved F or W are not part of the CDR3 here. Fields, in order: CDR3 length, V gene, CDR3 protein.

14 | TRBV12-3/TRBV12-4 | ASSLAPGTANSPLH
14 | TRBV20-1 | SAPGTGISTNEKLF
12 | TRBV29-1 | SGTPGGGTDTQY
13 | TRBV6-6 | ASTCRSGLSYEQY
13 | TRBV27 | ASSRRQGRWDTIY
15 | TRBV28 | ASSLPPRLLAKNIQY
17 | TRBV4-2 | ASSQEFPPLAGDTDTQY
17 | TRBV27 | ASSSLPSGPEGSQETQY
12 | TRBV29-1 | SAGLASVEVGQF
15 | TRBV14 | ASSQPGQGVYGNTIY
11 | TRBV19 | ASRSGQQETQY
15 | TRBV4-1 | ASSPFQGVESNQPQH
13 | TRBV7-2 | ASSSTNRVLDEQF
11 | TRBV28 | ASSSGGANEAF
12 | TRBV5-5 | ASTPGSGQETQY
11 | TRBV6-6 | ASSFSGQREAF
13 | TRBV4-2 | ASSQETRMNTEAF
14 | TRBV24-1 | ATSEVLRGASDEQF
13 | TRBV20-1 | SARDPGGSYNEQF
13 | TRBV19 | ASSTWTSGDNEQF
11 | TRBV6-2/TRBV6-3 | ASKTGEEQPQH
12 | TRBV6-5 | ASSLMGLNEKLF
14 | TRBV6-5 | ASSYSQRGPFREQF
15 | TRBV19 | ASSIVPRDIGNQPQH
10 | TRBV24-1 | ATSEAYNEQF
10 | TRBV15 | ATSRDLEKLF
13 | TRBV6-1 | ASSELGPSFGELF
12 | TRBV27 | ASSLVQYNSPLH
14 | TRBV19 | AVSPLEHSIIDEQF
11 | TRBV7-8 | ASSPGDLNEQF
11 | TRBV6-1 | ASQGQGYNEQF
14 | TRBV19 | ASSGTSSSGANVLT
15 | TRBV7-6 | ASSFPGTQTGTDTQY
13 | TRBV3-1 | ASSQDSSPEDTQY
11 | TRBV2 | ASSEERGYEQY
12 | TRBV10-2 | ASREGGDHYEQY
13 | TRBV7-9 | ASASTGHLTGELF
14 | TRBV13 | ASSLVGTVTTDTQY
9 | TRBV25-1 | ASTDTYGYT
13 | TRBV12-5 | ASGLGEGANTEAF
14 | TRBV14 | ASSQEPGELFTEAF
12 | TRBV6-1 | ASKRTGVTGELF
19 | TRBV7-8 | ASSLVVLLDRGIPSTDTQY
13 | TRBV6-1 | ASSQRDRGDYGYT
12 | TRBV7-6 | ASSFIEGTDTQY
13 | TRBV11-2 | ASSLAQFRSYEQY
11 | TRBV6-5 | ASSYSGWETQY
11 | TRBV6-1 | ASSSFSNTEAF
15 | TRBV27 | ASSFGTGLSGANVLT
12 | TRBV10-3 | AITFSGTSGEQY
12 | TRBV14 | ASSPGQGTSPLH
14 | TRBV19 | ASRIRTAANTGELF
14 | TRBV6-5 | ASSPGPETTNEKLF
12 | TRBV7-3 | ASSSEPTGLGYT